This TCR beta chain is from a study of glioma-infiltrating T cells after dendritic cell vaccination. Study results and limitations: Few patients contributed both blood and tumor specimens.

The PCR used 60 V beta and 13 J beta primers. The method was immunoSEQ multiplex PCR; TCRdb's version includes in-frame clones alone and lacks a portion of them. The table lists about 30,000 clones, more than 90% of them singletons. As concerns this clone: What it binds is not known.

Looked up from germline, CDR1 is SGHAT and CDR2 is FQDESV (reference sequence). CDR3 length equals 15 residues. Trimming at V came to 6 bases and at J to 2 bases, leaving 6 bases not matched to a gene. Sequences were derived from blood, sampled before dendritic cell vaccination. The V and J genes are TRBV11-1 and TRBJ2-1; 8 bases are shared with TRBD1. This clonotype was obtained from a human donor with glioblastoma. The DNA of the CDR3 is TGTGCCAGCAGACCGCAGGGGGCGGCCTACAATGAGCAGTTCTTC. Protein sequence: CASRPQGAAYNEQFF.